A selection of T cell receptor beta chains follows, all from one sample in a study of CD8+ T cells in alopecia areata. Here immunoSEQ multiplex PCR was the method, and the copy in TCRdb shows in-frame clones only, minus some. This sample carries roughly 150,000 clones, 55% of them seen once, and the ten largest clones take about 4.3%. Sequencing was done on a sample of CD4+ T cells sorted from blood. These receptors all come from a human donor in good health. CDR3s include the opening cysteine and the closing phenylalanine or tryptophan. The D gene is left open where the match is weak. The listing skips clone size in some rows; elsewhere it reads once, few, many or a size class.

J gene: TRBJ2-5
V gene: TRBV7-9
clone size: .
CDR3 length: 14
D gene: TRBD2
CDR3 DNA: TGTGCCAGCAGCCTACCGGGACTAAAAGAGACCCAGTACTTC
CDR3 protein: CASSLPGLKETQYF

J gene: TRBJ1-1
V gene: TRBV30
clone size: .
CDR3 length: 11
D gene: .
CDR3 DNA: TGTGCCTGGAGTGCGACAGGAGAAGCTTTCTTT
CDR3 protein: CAWSATGEAFF

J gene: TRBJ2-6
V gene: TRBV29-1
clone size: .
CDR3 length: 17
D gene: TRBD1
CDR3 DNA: TGCAGCGTTAGATCCGGGACAGGGCCCTCTGGGGCCAACGTCCTGACTTTC
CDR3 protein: CSVRSGTGPSGANVLTF

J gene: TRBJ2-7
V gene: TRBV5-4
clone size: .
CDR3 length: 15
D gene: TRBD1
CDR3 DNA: TGTGCCAGCAGCTCGGGACAGGCCCAACTCTACGAGCAGTACTTC
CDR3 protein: CASSSGQAQLYEQYF

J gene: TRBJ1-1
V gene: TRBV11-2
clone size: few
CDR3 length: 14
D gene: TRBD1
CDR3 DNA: TGTGCCAGCAGCCTCTGGACAGGGATCGCTGAAGCTTTCTTT
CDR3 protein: CASSLWTGIAEAFF

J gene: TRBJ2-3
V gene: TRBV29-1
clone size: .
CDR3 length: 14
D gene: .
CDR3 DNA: TGCAGCGTTCGGGGCCCTTCAATGGCAGATACGCAGTATTTT
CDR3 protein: CSVRGPSMADTQYF

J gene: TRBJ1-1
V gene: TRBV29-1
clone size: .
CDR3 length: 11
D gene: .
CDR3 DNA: TGCAGCTACGCGGGGAACACTGAAGCTTTCTTT
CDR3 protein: CSYAGNTEAFF

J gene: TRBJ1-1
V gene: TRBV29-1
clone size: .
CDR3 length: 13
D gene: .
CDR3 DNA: TGCAGCGTCGAAGGACGGATGAACACTGAAGCTTTCTTT
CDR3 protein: CSVEGRMNTEAFF

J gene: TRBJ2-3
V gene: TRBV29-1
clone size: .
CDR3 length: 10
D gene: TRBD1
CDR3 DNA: TGCAGCGTCGGACAGGATCCGCAGTATTTT
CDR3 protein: CSVGQDPQYF

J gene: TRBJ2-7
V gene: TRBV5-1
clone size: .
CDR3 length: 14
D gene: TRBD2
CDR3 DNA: TGCGCCAGCAGCGTGACTAGCGGGAGCGCCGAGCAGTACTTC
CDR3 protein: CASSVTSGSAEQYF

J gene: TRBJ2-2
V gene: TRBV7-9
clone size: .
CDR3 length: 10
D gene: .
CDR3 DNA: TGTGCCAGCGGAACCGGGGAGCTGTTTTTT
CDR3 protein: CASGTGELFF

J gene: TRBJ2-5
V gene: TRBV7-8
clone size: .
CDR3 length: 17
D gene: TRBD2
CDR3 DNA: TGTGCCAGCAGCCGAAAGGGGACTAGCGGGAGCTTAGAGACCCAGTACTTC
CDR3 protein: CASSRKGTSGSLETQYF

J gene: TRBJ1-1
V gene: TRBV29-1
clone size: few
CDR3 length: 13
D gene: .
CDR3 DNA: TGCAGCGTTAGACGGATCATGAACACTGAAGCTTTCTTT
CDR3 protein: CSVRRIMNTEAFF

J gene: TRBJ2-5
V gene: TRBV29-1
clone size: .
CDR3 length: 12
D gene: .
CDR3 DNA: TGCAGCGTAGATGACACTCAAGAGACCCAGTACTTC
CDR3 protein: CSVDDTQETQYF

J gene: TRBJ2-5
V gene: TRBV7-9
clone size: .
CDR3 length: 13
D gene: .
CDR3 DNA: TGTGCCAGCAGCTACCAAGGCTTAGACGCCCAGTACTTC
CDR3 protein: CASSYQGLDAQYF

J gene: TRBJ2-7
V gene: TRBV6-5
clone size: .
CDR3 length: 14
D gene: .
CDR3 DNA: TGTGCCAGCAGTGAAAGTTTTGGTAACTACGAGCAGTACTTC
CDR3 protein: CASSESFGNYEQYF

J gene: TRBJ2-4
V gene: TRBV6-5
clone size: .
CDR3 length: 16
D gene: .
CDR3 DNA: TGTGCCAGCAGTTACTCGAGCCGGGGTAATCGCAACATTCAGTACTTC
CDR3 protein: CASSYSSRGNRNIQYF

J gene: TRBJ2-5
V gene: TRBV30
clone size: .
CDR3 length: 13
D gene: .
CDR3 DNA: TGTGCCTGGAGCCTAGGGGGGCTGGAGACCCAGTACTTC
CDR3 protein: CAWSLGGLETQYF

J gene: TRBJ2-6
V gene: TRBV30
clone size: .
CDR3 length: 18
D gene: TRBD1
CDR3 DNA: TGTGCCTGGAGTTCGCGACGGGACAGGGTTGCTGGGGCCAACGTCCTGACTTTC
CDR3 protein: CAWSSRRDRVAGANVLTF

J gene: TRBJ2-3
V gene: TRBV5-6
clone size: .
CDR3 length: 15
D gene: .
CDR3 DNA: TGTGCCAGCACCCGACGGGGGATGGCCACAGATACGCAGTATTTT
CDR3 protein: CASTRRGMATDTQYF

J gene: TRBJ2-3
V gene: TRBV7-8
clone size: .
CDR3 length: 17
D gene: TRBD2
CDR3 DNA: TGTGCCAGCAGCTTAGGTGGCAGACGCGGGAGAAGGGATACGCAGTATTTT
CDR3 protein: CASSLGGRRGRRDTQYF

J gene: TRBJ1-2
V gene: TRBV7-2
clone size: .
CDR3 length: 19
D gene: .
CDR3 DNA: TGTGCCAGCAGCTTAGGCCAGAAGGAGAGCGGAAAGTTGGACTATGGCTACACCTTC
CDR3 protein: CASSLGQKESGKLDYGYTF

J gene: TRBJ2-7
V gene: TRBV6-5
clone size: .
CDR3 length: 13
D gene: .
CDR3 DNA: TGTGCCAGCGGAGCGACTAGATTGGGCGAGCAGTACTTC
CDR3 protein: CASGATRLGEQYF

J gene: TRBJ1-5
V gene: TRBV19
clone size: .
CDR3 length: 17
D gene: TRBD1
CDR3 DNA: TGTGCCAGTAGGATTACAGGGGGCGAGGGTTTCGGTCAGCCCCAGCATTTT
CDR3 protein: CASRITGGEGFGQPQHF

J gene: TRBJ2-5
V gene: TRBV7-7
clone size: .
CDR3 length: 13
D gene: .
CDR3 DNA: TGTGCTAGCAGCCCGGTGGTGCAAGAGACCCAGTACTTC
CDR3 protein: CASSPVVQETQYF

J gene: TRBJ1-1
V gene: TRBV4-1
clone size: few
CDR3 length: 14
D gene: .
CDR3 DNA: TGCGCCAGCACCGATCCTTTAAGGAACACTGAAGCTTTCTTT
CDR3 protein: CASTDPLRNTEAFF

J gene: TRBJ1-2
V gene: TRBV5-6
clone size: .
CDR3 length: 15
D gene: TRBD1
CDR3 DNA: TGTGCCAGCAGCCCCCAGGGGGGATCTAACTATGGCTACACCTTC
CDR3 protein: CASSPQGGSNYGYTF

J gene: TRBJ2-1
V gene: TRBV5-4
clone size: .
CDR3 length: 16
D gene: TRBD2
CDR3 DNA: TGTGCCAGCAGCAAGGGACGGCTAGCGGGAAACAATGAGCAGTTCTTC
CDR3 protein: CASSKGRLAGNNEQFF

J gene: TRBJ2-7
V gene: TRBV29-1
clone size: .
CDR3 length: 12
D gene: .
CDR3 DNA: TGCAGCGTCCTACACGGGTCCTACGAGCAGTACTTC
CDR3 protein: CSVLHGSYEQYF

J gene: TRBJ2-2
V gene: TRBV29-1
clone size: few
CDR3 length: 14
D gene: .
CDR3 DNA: TGCAGCGCCCGAAAAACAATGAACACCGGGGAGCTGTTTTTT
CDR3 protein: CSARKTMNTGELFF

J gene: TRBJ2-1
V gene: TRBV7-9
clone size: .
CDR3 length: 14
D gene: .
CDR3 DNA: TGTGCCAGCAGCTTGACGCGAAAGGGCAATGAGCAGTTCTTC
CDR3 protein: CASSLTRKGNEQFF

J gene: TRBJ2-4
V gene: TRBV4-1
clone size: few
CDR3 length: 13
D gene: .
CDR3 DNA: TGCGCCAGCAGCCAAGTAGGGGTCAACATTCAGTACTTC
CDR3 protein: CASSQVGVNIQYF

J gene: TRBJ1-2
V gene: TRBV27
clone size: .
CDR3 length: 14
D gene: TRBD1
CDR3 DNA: TGTGCCAGCAGTCAGCGGACAGGCGGGTATGGCTACACCTTC
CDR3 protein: CASSQRTGGYGYTF

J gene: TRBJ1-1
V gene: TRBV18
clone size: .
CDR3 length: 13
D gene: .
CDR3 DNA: TGTGCCAGCTCACCACGGTCAGCGGAGGAAGCTTTCTTT
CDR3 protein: CASSPRSAEEAFF

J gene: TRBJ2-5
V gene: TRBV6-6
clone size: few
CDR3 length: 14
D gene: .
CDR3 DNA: TGTGCCAGCAGTCAAACACTGCGGCGAGAGACCCAGTACTTC
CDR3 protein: CASSQTLRRETQYF

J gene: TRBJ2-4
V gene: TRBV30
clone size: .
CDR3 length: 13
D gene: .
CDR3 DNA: TGTGCCTGGAGCCTCCGGGATAGGAACATTCAGTACTTC
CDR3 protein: CAWSLRDRNIQYF

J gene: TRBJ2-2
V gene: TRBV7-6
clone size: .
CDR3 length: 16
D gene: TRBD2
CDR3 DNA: TGTGCCAGCAGCTTAGGGGCGGGAGACCCGATCGGGGAGCTGTTTTTT
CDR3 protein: CASSLGAGDPIGELFF

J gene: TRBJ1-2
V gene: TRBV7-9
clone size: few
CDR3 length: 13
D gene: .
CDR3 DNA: TGTGCCAGCAGCTTAGTGGAAGGTCAAGGCTACACCTTC
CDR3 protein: CASSLVEGQGYTF

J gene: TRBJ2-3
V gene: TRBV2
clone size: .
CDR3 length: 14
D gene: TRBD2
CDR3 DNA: TGTGCCAGCAGTGAGGGACTAGCGACTGATACGCAGTATTTT
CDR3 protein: CASSEGLATDTQYF

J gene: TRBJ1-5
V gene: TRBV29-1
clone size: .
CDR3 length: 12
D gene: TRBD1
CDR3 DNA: TGCAGCGTGGGACAGGGCACTCAGCCCCAGCATTTT
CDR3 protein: CSVGQGTQPQHF

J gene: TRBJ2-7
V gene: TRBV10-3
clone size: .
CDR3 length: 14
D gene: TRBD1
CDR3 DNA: TGTGCCATCAGTGAGCGGCAGGGGGCAAACGAGCAGTACTTC
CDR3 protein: CAISERQGANEQYF

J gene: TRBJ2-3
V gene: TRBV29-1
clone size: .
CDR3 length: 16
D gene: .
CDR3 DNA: TGCAGCGTTGACACCAACGTGGGTGGGGCGACAGATACGCAGTATTTT
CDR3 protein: CSVDTNVGGATDTQYF

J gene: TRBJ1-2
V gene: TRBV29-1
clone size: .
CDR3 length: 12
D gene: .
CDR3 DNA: TGCAGCGTTGAAGAGGATCCTGGGGGCTACACCTTC
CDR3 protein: CSVEEDPGGYTF

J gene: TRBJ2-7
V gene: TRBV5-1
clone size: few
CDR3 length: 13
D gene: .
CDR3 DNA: TGCGCCAGCAGCGGTGGGAGCTCCTACGAGCAGTACTTC
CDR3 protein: CASSGGSSYEQYF

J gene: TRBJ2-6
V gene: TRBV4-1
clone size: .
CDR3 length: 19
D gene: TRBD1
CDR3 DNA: TGCGCCAGCAGCCAAGTAAGGACAGGGATTAGCTCTGGGGCCAACGTCCTGACTTTC
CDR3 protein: CASSQVRTGISSGANVLTF

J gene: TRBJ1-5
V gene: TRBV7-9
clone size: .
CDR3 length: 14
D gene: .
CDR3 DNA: TGTGCCAGCAGCTTATCAAGTACAAATCAGCCCCAGCATTTT
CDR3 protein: CASSLSSTNQPQHF

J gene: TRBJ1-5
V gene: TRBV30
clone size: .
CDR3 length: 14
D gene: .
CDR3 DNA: TGTGCCTGGAGTGCGACGAGGCTAAGAGAGCCCCAGCATTTT
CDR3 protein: CAWSATRLREPQHF

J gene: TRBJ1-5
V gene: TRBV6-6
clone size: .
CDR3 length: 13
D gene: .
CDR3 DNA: TGTGCCAGCAGCCCCGGGGAACTTCAGCCCCAGCATTTT
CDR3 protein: CASSPGELQPQHF

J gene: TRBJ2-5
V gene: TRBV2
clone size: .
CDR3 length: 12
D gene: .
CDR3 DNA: TGTGCCAGCCACGGACTTCAAGAGACCCAGTACTTC
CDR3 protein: CASHGLQETQYF

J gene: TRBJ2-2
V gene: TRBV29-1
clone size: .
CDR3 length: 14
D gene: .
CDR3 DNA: TGCAGCGCCGACGGGGAGTCCCTAACCGGGGAGCTGTTTTTT
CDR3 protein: CSADGESLTGELFF

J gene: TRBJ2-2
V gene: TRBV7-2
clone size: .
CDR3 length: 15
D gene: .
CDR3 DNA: TGTGCCAGCAGCCCATTTCAGGGTTCTGCCGGGGAGCTGTTTTTT
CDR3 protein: CASSPFQGSAGELFF

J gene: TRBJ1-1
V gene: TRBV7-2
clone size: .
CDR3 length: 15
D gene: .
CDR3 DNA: TGTGCCAGCAGCCCATTGACAGGTACCCTATTTGAAGCTTTCTTT
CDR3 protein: CASSPLTGTLFEAFF